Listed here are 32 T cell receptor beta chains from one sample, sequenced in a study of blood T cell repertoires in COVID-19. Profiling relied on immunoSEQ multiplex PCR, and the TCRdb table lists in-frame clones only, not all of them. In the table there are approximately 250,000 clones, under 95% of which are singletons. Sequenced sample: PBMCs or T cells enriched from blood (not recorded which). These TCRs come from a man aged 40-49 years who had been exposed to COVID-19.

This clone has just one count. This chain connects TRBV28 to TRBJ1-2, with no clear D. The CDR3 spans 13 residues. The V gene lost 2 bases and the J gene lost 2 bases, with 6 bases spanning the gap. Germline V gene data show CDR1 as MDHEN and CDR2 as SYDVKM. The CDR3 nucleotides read TGTGCCAGCAGTTTAGTCTTGAACTATGGCTACACCTTC. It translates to CASSLVLNYGYTF.

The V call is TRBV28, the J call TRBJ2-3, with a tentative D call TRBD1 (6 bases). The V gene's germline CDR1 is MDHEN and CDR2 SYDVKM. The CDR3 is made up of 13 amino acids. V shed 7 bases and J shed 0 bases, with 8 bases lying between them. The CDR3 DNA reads TGTGCCAGCAAGGACAGCAGCACAGATACGCAGTATTTT. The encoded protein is CASKDSSTDTQYF.

Here the CDR3 reads CSVEVPGHIYGYTF. In DNA, the CDR3 is TGCAGCGTTGAAGTCCCGGGACATATCTATGGCTACACCTTC. The rearrangement joins TRBV29-1 to TRBJ1-2; a weak D match, TRBD1 (6 bases). There are 14 residues in the CDR3. Trimming removed 1 base at V and 4 bases at J, with 13 bases between. Germline loops: CDR1 SQVTM, CDR2 ANQGSEA.

The CDR3 coding sequence is TGTGCCAGCAGCTTATATAAGGGGCCAGCCAGTAATAGCAATCAGCCCCAGCATTTT. This translates into CASSLYKGPASNSNQPQHF. This sequence joins TRBV7-9 and TRBJ1-5; a weak D match, TRBD1 (5 bases). Trimming took 2 bases from V and 0 from J, leaving 20 bases between them. Germline V gene sequence: CDR1 SEHNR, CDR2 FQNEAQ (reference sequence). This CDR3 is 19 amino acids long.

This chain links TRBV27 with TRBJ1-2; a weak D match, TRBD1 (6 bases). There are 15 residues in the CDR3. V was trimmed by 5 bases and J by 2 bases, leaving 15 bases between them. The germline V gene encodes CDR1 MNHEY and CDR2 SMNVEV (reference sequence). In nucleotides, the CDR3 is TGTGCCAGCAGTCCCAATTACAGGGTAAACTATGGCTACACCTTC. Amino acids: CASSPNYRVNYGYTF.

The CDR3 DNA reads TGTGCCAGCAGTTCCTTGACAGGTCCCAATGAAAAACTGTTTTTT. Translating gives CASSSLTGPNEKLFF. This chain uses TRBV27 with TRBJ1-4; tentative D call: TRBD1 (6 bases). The germline V gene encodes CDR1 MNHEY and CDR2 SMNVEV (reference sequence). Trimming removed 4 bases at V and 5 bases at J, with 14 bases between. This CDR3 comprises 15 residues.

The DNA of the CDR3 is TGTGCCAGCGGAGAGCGCAGACAGAGCTCCTACGAGCAGTACTTC. Amino acid sequence: CASGERRQSSYEQYF. The chain employs TRBV2 and TRBJ2-7; D might be TRBD1 (5 bases). Per germline, CDR1 SNHLY and CDR2 FYNNEI. V lost 8 bases and J lost 0, with 17 bases in between. The CDR3 is 15 residues long.

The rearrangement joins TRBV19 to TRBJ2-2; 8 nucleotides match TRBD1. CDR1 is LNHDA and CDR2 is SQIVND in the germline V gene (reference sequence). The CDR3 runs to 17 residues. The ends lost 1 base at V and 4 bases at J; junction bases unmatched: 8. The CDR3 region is CASSIGRTGIFTGELFF. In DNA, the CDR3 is TGTGCCAGTAGTATAGGCAGGACAGGGATTTTCACCGGGGAGCTGTTTTTT.

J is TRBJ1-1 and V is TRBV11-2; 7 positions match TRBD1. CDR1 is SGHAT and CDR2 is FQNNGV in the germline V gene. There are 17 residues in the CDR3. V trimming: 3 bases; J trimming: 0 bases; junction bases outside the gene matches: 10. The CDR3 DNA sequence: TGTGCCAGCAGCTTTCCGCCGGGACAGAAGATGAACACTGAAGCTTTCTTT. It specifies CASSFPPGQKMNTEAFF.

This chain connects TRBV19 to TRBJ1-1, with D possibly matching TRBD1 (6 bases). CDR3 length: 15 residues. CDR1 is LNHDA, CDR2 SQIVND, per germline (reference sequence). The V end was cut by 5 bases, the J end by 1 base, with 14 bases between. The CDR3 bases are TGTGCCAGTAGTTCCGGACAGTCGGCGAACACTGAAGCTTTCTTT. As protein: CASSSGQSANTEAFF.

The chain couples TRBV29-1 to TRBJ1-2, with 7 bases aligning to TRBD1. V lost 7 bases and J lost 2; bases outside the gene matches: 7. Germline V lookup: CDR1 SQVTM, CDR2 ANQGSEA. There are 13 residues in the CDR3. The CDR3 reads CSGLSGQNYGYTF. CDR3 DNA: TGCAGCGGCCTGTCGGGACAGAACTATGGCTACACCTTC. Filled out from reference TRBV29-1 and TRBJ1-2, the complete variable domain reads SAVISQKPSRDICQRGTSLTIQCQVDSQVTMMFWYRQQPGQSLTLIATANQGSEATYESGFVIDKFPISRPNLTFSTLTVSNMSPEDSSIYLCSGLSGQNYGYTFGSGTRLTVV.

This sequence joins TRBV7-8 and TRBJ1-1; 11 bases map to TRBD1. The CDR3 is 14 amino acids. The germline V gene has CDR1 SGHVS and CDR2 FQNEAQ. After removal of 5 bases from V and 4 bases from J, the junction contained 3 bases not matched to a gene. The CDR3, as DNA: TGTGCCAGCAGCCCAGGGACAGGGGGCACTGAAGCTTTCTTT. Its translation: CASSPGTGGTEAFF.

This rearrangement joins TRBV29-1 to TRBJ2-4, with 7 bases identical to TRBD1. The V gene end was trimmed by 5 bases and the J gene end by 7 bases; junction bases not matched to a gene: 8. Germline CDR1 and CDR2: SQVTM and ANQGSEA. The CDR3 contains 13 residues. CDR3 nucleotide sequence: TGCAGCGTTCACAGGGGACCAGGGAACATTCAGTACTTC. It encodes CSVHRGPGNIQYF.

For the CDR3, the DNA is TGTGCCAGCAGCTTAGAACGCACAGGGGAGCAGTACTTC. Its translation is CASSLERTGEQYF. The J gene is TRBJ2-7, the V gene TRBV11-2; D may be TRBD1 (6 bases). The CDR3 has 13 amino acids. Germline values: CDR1 SGHAT, CDR2 FQNNGV. V was cut by 0 bases and J by 7 bases, with 10 bases left in between.

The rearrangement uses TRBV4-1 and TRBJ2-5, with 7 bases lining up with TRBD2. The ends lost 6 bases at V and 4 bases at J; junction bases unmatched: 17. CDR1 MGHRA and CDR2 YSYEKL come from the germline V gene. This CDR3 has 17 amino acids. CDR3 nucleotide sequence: TGCGCCAGCAGGGAAGGATTACTGTCGGGGGGATTAGAGACCCAGTACTTC. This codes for CASREGLLSGGLETQYF.

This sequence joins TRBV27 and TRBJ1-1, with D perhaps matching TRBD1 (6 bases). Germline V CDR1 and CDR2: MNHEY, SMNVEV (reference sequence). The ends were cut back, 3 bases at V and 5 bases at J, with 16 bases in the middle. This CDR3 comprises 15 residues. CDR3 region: CASSFLGADRTEAFF. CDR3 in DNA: TGTGCCAGCAGTTTTCTGGGGGCGGATAGGACTGAAGCTTTCTTT.

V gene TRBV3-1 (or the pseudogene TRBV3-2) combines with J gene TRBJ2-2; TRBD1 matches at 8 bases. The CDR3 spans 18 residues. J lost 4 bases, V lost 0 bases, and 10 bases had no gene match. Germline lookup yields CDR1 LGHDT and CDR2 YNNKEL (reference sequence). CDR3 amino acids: CASSQERLRTGSTGELFF. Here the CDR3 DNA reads TGTGCCAGCAGCCAAGAAAGGCTCAGGACAGGGAGCACCGGGGAGCTGTTTTTT.

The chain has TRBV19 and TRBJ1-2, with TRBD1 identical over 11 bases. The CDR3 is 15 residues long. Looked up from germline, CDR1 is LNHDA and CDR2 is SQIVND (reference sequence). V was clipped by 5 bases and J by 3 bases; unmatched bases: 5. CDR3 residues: CASSPRDRGDYGYTF. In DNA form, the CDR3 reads TGTGCCAGTAGTCCCCGGGACAGGGGGGACTATGGCTACACCTTC.

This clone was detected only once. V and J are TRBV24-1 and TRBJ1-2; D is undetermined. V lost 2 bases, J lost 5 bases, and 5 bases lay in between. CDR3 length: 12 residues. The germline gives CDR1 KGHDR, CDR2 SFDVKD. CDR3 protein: CATSDSVYGYTF. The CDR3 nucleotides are TGTGCCACCAGTGATTCGGTATATGGCTACACCTTC.

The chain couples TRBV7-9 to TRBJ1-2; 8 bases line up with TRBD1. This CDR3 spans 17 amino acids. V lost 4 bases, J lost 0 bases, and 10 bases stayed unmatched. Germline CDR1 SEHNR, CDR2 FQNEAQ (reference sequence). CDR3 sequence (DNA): TGTGCCAGCAGCTCCGCGGGACAGGAAGTTTCTAACTATGGCTACACCTTC. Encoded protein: CASSSAGQEVSNYGYTF.

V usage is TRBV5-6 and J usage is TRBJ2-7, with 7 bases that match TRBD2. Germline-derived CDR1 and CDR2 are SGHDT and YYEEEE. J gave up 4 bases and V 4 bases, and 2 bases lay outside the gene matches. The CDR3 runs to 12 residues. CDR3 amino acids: CASSEREYEQYF. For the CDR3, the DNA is TGTGCCAGCAGCGAGCGGGAATACGAGCAGTACTTC.

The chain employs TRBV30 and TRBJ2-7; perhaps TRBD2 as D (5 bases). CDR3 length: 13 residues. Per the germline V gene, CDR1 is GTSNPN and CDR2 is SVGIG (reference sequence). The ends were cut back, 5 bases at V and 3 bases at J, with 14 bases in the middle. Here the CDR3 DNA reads TGTGCCTGGCGCATACGAGCGGACTACGAGCAGTACTTC. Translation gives CAWRIRADYEQYF.

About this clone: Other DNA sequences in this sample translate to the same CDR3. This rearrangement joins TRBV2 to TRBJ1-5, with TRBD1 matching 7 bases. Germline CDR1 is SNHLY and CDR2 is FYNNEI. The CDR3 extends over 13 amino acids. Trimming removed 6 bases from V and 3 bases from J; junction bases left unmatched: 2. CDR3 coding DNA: TGTGCCAGCAGGACAGGGTCCAATCAGCCCCAGCATTTT. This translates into CASRTGSNQPQHF. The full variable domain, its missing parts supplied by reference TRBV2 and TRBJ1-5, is EPEVTQTPSHQVTQMGQEVILRCVPISNHLYFYWYRQILGQKVEFLVSFYNNEISEKSEIFDDQFSVERPDGSNFTLKIRSTKLEDSAMYFCASRTGSNQPQHFGDGTRLSIL.

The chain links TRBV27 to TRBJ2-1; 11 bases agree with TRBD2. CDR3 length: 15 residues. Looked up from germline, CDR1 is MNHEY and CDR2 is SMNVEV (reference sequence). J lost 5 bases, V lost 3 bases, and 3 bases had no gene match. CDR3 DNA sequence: TGTGCCAGCAGTTTCGGACTAGCGGGCAACAATGAGCAGTTCTTC. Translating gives CASSFGLAGNNEQFF.

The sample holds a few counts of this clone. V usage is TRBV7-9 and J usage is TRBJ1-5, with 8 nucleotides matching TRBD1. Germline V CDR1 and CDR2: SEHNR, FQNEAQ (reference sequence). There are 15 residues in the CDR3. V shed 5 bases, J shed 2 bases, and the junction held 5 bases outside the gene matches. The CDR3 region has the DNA TGTGCCAGCAGCCGTACAGGGGGTGGCAATCAGCCCCAGCATTTT. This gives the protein CASSRTGGGNQPQHF.

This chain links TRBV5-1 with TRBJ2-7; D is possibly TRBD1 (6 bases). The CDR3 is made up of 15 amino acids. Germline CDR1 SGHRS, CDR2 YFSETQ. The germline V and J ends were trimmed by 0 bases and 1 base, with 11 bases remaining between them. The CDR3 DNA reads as TGCGCCAGCAGCTTGGCACAGGGCGCTTCCTACGAGCAGTACTTC. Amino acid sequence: CASSLAQGASYEQYF.

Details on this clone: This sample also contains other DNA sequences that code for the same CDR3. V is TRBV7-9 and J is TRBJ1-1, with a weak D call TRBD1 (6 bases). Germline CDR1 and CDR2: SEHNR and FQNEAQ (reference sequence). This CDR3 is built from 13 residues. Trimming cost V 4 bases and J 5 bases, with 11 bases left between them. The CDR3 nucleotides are TGTGCCAGCAGCTCCGGACAGACTACTGAAGCTTTCTTT. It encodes CASSSGQTTEAFF.

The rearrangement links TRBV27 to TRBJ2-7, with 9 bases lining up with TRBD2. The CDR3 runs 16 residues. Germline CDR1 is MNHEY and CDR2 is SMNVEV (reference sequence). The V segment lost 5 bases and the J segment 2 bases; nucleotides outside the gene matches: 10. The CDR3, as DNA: TGTGCCAGCAGTCCACTCGAGACTAGCGGACCCTACGAGCAGTACTTC. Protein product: CASSPLETSGPYEQYF.

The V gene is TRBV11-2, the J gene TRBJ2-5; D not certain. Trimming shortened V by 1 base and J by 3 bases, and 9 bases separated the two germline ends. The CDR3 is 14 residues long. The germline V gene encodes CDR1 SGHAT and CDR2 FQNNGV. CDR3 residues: CASSLAYSKETQYF. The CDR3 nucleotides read TGTGCCAGCAGCTTAGCCTACTCTAAAGAGACCCAGTACTTC.

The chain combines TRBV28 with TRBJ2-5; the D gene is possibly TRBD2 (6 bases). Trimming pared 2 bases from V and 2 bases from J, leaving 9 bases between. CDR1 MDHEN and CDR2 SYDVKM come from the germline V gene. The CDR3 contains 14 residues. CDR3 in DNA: TGTGCCAGCAGTTTAATCCGGGGGCAAGAGACCCAGTACTTC. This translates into CASSLIRGQETQYF.

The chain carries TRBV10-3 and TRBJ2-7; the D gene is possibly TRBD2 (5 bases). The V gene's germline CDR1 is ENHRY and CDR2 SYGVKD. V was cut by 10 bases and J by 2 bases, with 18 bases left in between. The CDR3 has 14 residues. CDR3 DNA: TGTGCCACCGCGGACTTGGTTCGGACCTACGAGCAGTACTTC. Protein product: CATADLVRTYEQYF.

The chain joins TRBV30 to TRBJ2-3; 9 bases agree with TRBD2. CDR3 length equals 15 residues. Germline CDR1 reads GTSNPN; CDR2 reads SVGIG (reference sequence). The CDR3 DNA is TGTGTTTCGCAGACCGGCGGGAGGGCCGGAGATACGCAGTATTTT. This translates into CVSQTGGRAGDTQYF. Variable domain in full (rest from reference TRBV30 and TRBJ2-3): SQTIHQWPATLVQPVGSPLSLECTVEGTSNPNLYWYRQAAGRGLQLLFYSVGIGQISSEVPQNLSASRPQDRQFILSSKKLLLSDSGFYLCVSQTGGRAGDTQYFGPGTRLTVL.